This T cell receptor (beta chain) was profiled in a study of cytomegalovirus exposure and HLA in healthy donors. Study-wide context: Of more than 350 genotyped donors, about 80% clustered with self-reported Caucasian donors.

The germline V gene encodes CDR1 SGHNT and CDR2 YYREEE (reference sequence). The CDR3 consists of 16 residues. J was trimmed by 1 base and V by 3 bases; bases with no gene match: 7. It was with 60 Vbeta and 13 Jbeta primers that the PCR ran. Produced via immunoSEQ multiplex PCR; TCRdb's table is partial and in-frame only. The table shows hundreds of thousands of clones, with 82% occurring only once. Points from the study as a whole: An analysis that came later showed most CMV-associated TCR beta chains appearing HLA-restricted. Later work found that TCR association rates differed between HLA loci; DRB1 had the most and HLA-C the fewest.

Points on this clone: Its antigen is unidentified.

Sequencing was carried out using PBMCs. The chain carries TRBV5-4 and TRBJ2-5; TRBD2 matches at 9 bases. The sequence was obtained from a man in his forties in good health and CMV-seropositive. CDR3 sequence reads: CASSSGLAKSQETQYF. CDR3 bases: TGTGCCAGCAGCTCCGGACTAGCGAAATCCCAAGAGACCCAGTACTTC.